What follows are 24 T cell receptor beta chains derived from one specimen sequenced in a study of shared clonotypes between healthy human individuals. Some clones are missing from TCRdb's copy, which holds only in-frame ones; the method was immunoSEQ multiplex PCR. The table includes 470,000 or so clones, approximately 81% detected once. Sequencing was done on a sample of PBMCs. The receptors shown here come from a woman in her thirties or forties in good health. Some clones in this sample may be carry-over from other donors' samples.

Note on this clone: Other DNA sequences from this sample encode an identical CDR3 as well. The genes are TRBV28 and TRBJ1-2, with D tentatively TRBD1 (5 bases). CDR1 and CDR2 from the germline V gene are MDHEN and SYDVKM. This CDR3 comprises 15 residues. Trimming left V 5 bases short and J 2 bases short, with 15 bases between. This CDR3 reads CASSPPGGNNYGYTF. DNA of the CDR3: TGTGCCAGCAGTCCACCGGGGGGGAACAACTATGGCTACACCTTC.

J is TRBJ1-2 and V is TRBV18; D gene ambiguous. The V end lost 0 bases, the J end lost 4 bases, and 9 bases lay between the germline ends. Per the germline V gene, CDR1 is KGHSH and CDR2 is LQKENI. The CDR3 totals 14 residues. The CDR3: CASSPPAQGYGYTF. The CDR3 coding sequence is TGTGCCAGCTCACCACCGGCCCAAGGCTATGGCTACACCTTC. The full variable domain, with the rest looked up from reference TRBV18 and TRBJ1-2, is NAGVMQNPRHLVRRRGQEARLRCSPMKGHSHVYWYRQLPEEGLKFMVYLQKENIIDESGMPKERFSAEFPKEGPSILRIQQVVRGDSAAYFCASSPPAQGYGYTFGSGTRLTVV.

This clone has more than one count but fewer than ten. The sample contains more than one DNA sequence encoding this CDR3. The rearrangement links TRBV2 to TRBJ2-5; maybe TRBD2 (5 bases). Matching the DNA end better, TRBJ2-7 makes the J call doubtful. The CDR3 runs 14 residues. Germline CDR1 and CDR2: SNHLY and FYNNEI. The CDR3 DNA is TGTGCCAGCAGTGAGGCGGGTAGCTCCTACGAGCAGTACTTC. Its translation is CASSEAGSSYEQYF.

The J gene is TRBJ1-1, the V gene TRBV20-1; D might be TRBD1 (5 bases). This CDR3 is built from 11 residues. Deletions cut 4 bases from V and 7 bases from J, with 10 bases between. Germline CDR1 is DFQATT and CDR2 is SNEGSKA (reference sequence). This CDR3 reads CSATGGFEAFF. CDR3 DNA sequence: TGCAGTGCTACCGGGGGTTTTGAAGCTTTCTTT.

V and J are TRBV29-1 and TRBJ2-1, with TRBD2 identical over 10 bases. CDR3 size: 16 residues. V was clipped by 1 base and J by 9 bases; unmatched bases: 12. From germline, CDR1 is SQVTM and CDR2 ANQGSEA. CDR3 sequence reads: CSVEAGRQREGSEQFF. The CDR3 DNA follows: TGCAGCGTTGAAGCGGGAAGGCAGCGGGAGGGTAGTGAGCAGTTCTTC.

This chain joins TRBV27 and TRBJ2-7; D might be TRBD1 (6 bases). The germline V gene has CDR1 MNHEY and CDR2 SMNVEV (reference sequence). The CDR3 spans 16 residues. Trimming stripped 5 bases from V and 4 bases from J, with 21 bases between. The CDR3: CASSPTGGLPEYEQYF. CDR3 DNA: TGTGCCAGCAGTCCCACTGGGGGCCTCCCCGAATACGAGCAGTACTTC.

The chain combines TRBV15 with TRBJ2-3; D tentatively reads TRBD1 or TRBD2 (5 bases each). CDR3 length: 15 residues. In germline, CDR1 is LNHNV, CDR2 YYDKDF (reference sequence). V was pared by 3 bases and J by 2 bases, with 12 bases between. The DNA for the CDR3 is TGTGCCACCAGCAGGGGGACGGAGTCCACAGATACGCAGTATTTT. Protein: CATSRGTESTDTQYF.

The V and J genes are TRBV20-1 and TRBJ2-7; D not certain. Trimming shortened V by 0 bases and J by 6 bases, and 6 bases separated the two germline ends. Germline V gene sequence: CDR1 DFQATT, CDR2 SNEGSKA (reference sequence). CDR3 length equals 11 residues. CDR3 nucleotides: TGCAGTGCTAGAGATTGGCCCGAGCAGTACTTC. Translation: CSARDWPEQYF.

V usage is TRBV5-1 and J usage is TRBJ2-3; D possibly corresponds to TRBD1 (6 bases). The CDR3 covers 14 residues. Between the trimmed V and J ends, which lost 4 bases and 2 bases, there was a span of 11 bases. CDR1 and CDR2 (germline): SGHRS, YFSETQ. The CDR3 spells CASSIQGITDTQYF. The DNA of the CDR3 is TGCGCCAGCAGCATACAGGGAATCACAGATACGCAGTATTTT.

This rearrangement joins TRBV9 to TRBJ1-2; 7 bases are a match to TRBD1. Germline V gives CDR1 SGDLS, CDR2 YYNGEE. The ends lost 5 bases at V and 1 base at J; junction bases unmatched: 8. The CDR3 covers 15 residues. The DNA of the CDR3 is TGTGCCAGCAGAGGGACAGATCCCCTTAACTATGGCTACACCTTC. Amino acid sequence: CASRGTDPLNYGYTF.

This clone was seen a single time. J is TRBJ1-1 and V is TRBV28; TRBD1 agrees at 8 bases. Germline CDR1 is MDHEN and CDR2 is SYDVKM. V lost 2 bases to trimming and J lost 7 bases; unmatched junction nucleotides: 15. This CDR3 spans 17 amino acids. The CDR3 is CASSLTLGQGEGGEAFF. For the CDR3, the DNA is TGTGCCAGCAGTTTAACTCTTGGACAGGGCGAAGGGGGTGAAGCTTTCTTT. The full variable domain, with the rest looked up from reference TRBV28 and TRBJ1-1, is DVKVTQSSRYLVKRTGEKVFLECVQDMDHENMFWYRQDPGLGLRLIYFSYDVKMKEKGDIPEGYSVSREKKERFSLILESASTNQTSMYLCASSLTLGQGEGGEAFFGQGTRLTVV.

A word on this clone: This may come from a read error, since a much larger clone is one base off. Other DNA sequences in the same sample also yield this CDR3. Written as DNA, the CDR3 is TGTGCCAGTAGTCCCCGGGGGACTAGCGGTACTACCTACGAGCAGTACTTC. Protein product: CASSPRGTSGTTYEQYF. The rearrangement uses TRBV19 and TRBJ2-7, with 11 bases matching TRBD2. The CDR3 has 17 residues. V was pared by 5 bases and J by 2 bases, with 11 bases of the junction left unmatched. The germline CDR1 and CDR2 sequences are LNHDA and SQIVND (reference sequence).

The CDR3 DNA sequence: TGTGCCAGCTCATCCAGGGATTTCCAGCCCCAGCATTTT. Its protein is CASSSRDFQPQHF. The V gene is TRBV18, the J gene TRBJ1-5, with D tentatively TRBD1 (5 bases). Trimming removed 5 bases at V and 7 bases at J, with 12 bases between. Germline CDR1 is KGHSH and CDR2 is LQKENI. This CDR3 is built from 13 residues.

This clone was recorded only once. This is likely an artifact of a read error, given a far larger clone one base away. Other nucleotide sequences in the sample specify the same CDR3. The genes are TRBV7-2 and TRBJ1-1; the D is unclear. V was shortened by 5 bases and J by 0 bases, with 13 bases between the two germline ends. The germline CDR1 and CDR2 sequences are SGHTA and FQGNSA. This CDR3 contains 15 residues. For the CDR3, the DNA is TGTGCCAGCAGCGCCCTAATACAACTGAACACTGAAGCTTTCTTT. Translation gives CASSALIQLNTEAFF.

This sequence joins TRBV6-5 and TRBJ2-3; TRBD1 is a possible D gene (6 bases). CDR1 and CDR2 from the germline V gene are MNHEY and SVGAGI. Between the trimmed V and J ends, which lost 5 bases and 6 bases, there was a span of 6 bases. The CDR3 covers 11 residues. CDR3 in amino acids: CASSRGDTQYF. The DNA for the CDR3 is TGTGCCAGCAGTAGGGGGGATACGCAGTATTTT.

About this clone itself: The sample has other DNA sequences that encode this CDR3 too. This sequence joins TRBV18 and TRBJ1-1; tentative D call: TRBD1 (6 bases). The V gene's germline CDR1 is KGHSH and CDR2 LQKENI. V was trimmed by 3 bases and J by 2 bases, leaving 10 bases between them. The CDR3 extends over 14 amino acids. The chain's CDR3 is CASSPGRGNTEAFF. CDR3 bases: TGTGCCAGCTCACCGGGCAGGGGAAACACTGAAGCTTTCTTT.

As to this clone: The same CDR3 can be traced to other DNA sequences in this sample. The rearrangement uses TRBV5-1 and TRBJ2-7; 7 bases map to TRBD2. The V segment lost 4 bases and the J segment 7 bases; nucleotides outside the gene matches: 5. Germline V gene data show CDR1 as SGHRS and CDR2 as YFSETQ. This CDR3 has 12 amino acids. Written as DNA, the CDR3 is TGCGCCAGCAGCCCGGGCGGGGGTGAGCAGTACTTC. Its translation: CASSPGGGEQYF.

This chain links TRBV18 with TRBJ1-5; TRBD1 might be the D (6 bases). V was cut by 6 bases and J by 4 bases, with 13 bases left in between. Germline V gene sequence: CDR1 KGHSH, CDR2 LQKENI. This CDR3 has 14 amino acids. Here the CDR3 reads CASSPGQINQPQHF. The CDR3 region has the DNA TGTGCCAGCTCTCCGGGACAAATTAATCAGCCCCAGCATTTT. Together with reference TRBV18 and TRBJ1-5, the CDR3 gives the full variable domain: NAGVMQNPRHLVRRRGQEARLRCSPMKGHSHVYWYRQLPEEGLKFMVYLQKENIIDESGMPKERFSAEFPKEGPSILRIQQVVRGDSAAYFCASSPGQINQPQHFGDGTRLSIL.

This sequence joins TRBV6-1 and TRBJ1-2; D not certain. Germline V gene data show CDR1 as MNHNS and CDR2 as SASEGT. V was clipped by 5 bases and J by 4 bases, with 14 bases between them. The CDR3 sequence is 14 residues long. This CDR3 is CASSWERGIYGYTF. The CDR3 region has the DNA TGTGCCAGCAGTTGGGAGAGAGGAATCTATGGCTACACCTTC.

V and J are TRBV7-2 and TRBJ1-1, with D maybe TRBD1 (5 bases). CDR1 SGHTA and CDR2 FQGNSA come from the germline V gene. Trimming removed 5 bases at V and 0 bases at J, with 10 bases between. The CDR3 is made up of 14 amino acids. DNA for the CDR3: TGTGCCAGCAGCCCGCAGGGTATGAACACTGAAGCTTTCTTT. It encodes CASSPQGMNTEAFF.

The chain has TRBV2 and TRBJ1-2, with TRBD1 identical over 9 bases. Germline V gene data show CDR1 as SNHLY and CDR2 as FYNNEI. The trim removed 6 bases at V and 6 bases at J, leaving 5 bases unmatched. The CDR3 covers 13 residues. The CDR3 DNA sequence: TGTGCCAGCAGAGGGACAGGGAGCGATGGCTACACCTTC. Translated: CASRGTGSDGYTF.

Remarks on this clone: Within the sample, other DNA sequences also encode this same CDR3. The chain has TRBV25-1 and TRBJ2-5; D uncertain. The CDR3 covers 14 residues. V gave up 2 bases and J gave up 2 bases, with 9 bases separating them. Germline CDR1 reads MGHDK; CDR2 reads SYGVNS. The CDR3 loop reads CASSEGGNQETQYF. CDR3 DNA: TGTGCCAGCAGTGAAGGCGGAAATCAAGAGACCCAGTACTTC.

This clone was recorded only once. This may be a read error: a much more frequent sequence differs by one nucleotide. This chain uses TRBV6-1 with TRBJ2-3; 10 nucleotides align to TRBD2. Unmatched junction bases numbered 5, after V lost 8 bases and J lost 0 bases. The CDR3 is 15 amino acids. Germline-derived CDR1 and CDR2 are MNHNS and SASEGT. The CDR3 sequence: CASERLAGSTDTQYF. DNA for the CDR3: TGTGCCAGCGAACGACTAGCGGGCAGCACAGATACGCAGTATTTT.

This chain joins TRBV11-2 and TRBJ1-3; D not resolved. The V gene lost 3 bases and the J gene lost 0 bases, with 9 bases spanning the gap. The CDR3 totals 15 residues. CDR1 and CDR2 (germline): SGHAT, FQNNGV. CDR3 sequence: CASSFAGSSGNTIYF. CDR3 nucleotides: TGTGCCAGCAGCTTTGCCGGGAGCTCTGGAAACACCATATATTTT.